Shown below are 9 T cell receptor beta chains from a single sample sequenced in a study of blood T cell repertoires in COVID-19. TCRdb's table, derived via immunoSEQ multiplex PCR, lists solely in-frame clones and lacks some. This table has approximately 210,000 clones, around 88% appearing once. Sequenced: peripheral blood. The receptors were gathered from a young man with active or convalescent COVID-19.

The chain has TRBV28 and TRBJ2-1; 11 positions match TRBD2. The CDR3 length is 15 residues. Germline assignment: CDR1 MDHEN and CDR2 SYDVKM. J gave up 6 bases and V 7 bases, and 8 bases lay outside the gene matches. For the CDR3, the DNA is TGTGCCAGCACCAAACTAGCGGGAGTAGGCAATGAGCAGTTCTTC. It translates to CASTKLAGVGNEQFF.

The chain couples TRBV6-1 to TRBJ1-1; D not resolved. The germline gives CDR1 MNHNS, CDR2 SASEGT. The CDR3 extends over 18 amino acids. V lost 0 bases, J lost 0 bases, and 17 bases lay in between. CDR3 sequence reads: CASSEALPQVRMNTEAFF. Written as DNA, the CDR3 is TGTGCCAGCAGTGAAGCGCTTCCGCAGGTCCGAATGAACACTGAAGCTTTCTTT.

The rearrangement joins TRBV9 to TRBJ2-1, with D perhaps matching TRBD1 (6 bases). The CDR3 length is 11 residues. Trimming stripped 4 bases from V and 10 bases from J, with 9 bases between. Per germline, CDR1 SGDLS and CDR2 YYNGEE. Written as DNA, the CDR3 is TGTGCCAGCAGCCCAGGGGCCGAGCAGTTCTTC. Translated: CASSPGAEQFF.

V gene TRBV5-5 combines with J gene TRBJ1-6; D is unresolved. Germline V gives CDR1 SGHKS, CDR2 YYEKEE (reference sequence). The CDR3 sequence is 14 residues long. The V end was cut by 0 bases, the J end by 18 bases, with 19 bases between. The CDR3 nucleotides read TGTGCCAGCAGCTTGGAAGTAGTGACTGTCAGCGGCCACTTT. Residues: CASSLEVVTVSGHF.

The chain recombines TRBV6-5 with TRBJ2-7; the match to TRBD1 covers 7 bases. The V segment lost 8 bases and the J segment 6 bases; nucleotides outside the gene matches: 10. The V gene's germline CDR1 is MNHEY and CDR2 SVGAGI. CDR3 length: 13 amino acids. The CDR3 sequence is CASEWDSGLEQYF. The DNA of the CDR3 is TGTGCCAGCGAGTGGGACAGTGGGCTCGAGCAGTACTTC.

This clone was seen only a few times. The V and J genes are TRBV9 and TRBJ1-1; D remains ambiguous. This CDR3 region has 14 residues. Germline V lookup: CDR1 SGDLS, CDR2 YYNGEE. The V end lost 3 bases, the J end lost 0 bases, and 9 bases lay between the germline ends. CDR3 amino acids: CASSDRAVNTEAFF. The CDR3 DNA follows: TGTGCCAGCAGCGATAGAGCCGTGAACACTGAAGCTTTCTTT.

The V call is TRBV7-2, the J call TRBJ2-3; D uncertain. Germline V lookup: CDR1 SGHTA, CDR2 FQGNSA. The CDR3 length is 13 residues. Trimming shortened V by 0 bases and J by 7 bases, and 8 bases separated the two germline ends. This chain's CDR3 is CASSLAMRNTQYF. DNA of the CDR3: TGTGCCAGCAGCTTAGCAATGCGAAATACGCAGTATTTT. The full variable domain, its missing parts supplied by reference TRBV7-2 and TRBJ2-3, is GAGVSQSPSNKVTEKGKDVELRCDPISGHTALYWYRQSLGQGLEFLIYFQGNSAPDKSGLPSDRFSAERTGGSVSTLTIQRTQQEDSAVYLCASSLAMRNTQYFGPGTRLTVL.

The DNA for the CDR3 is TGCGCCAGCAGCCAAGTTGCGGGGATTAGCACAGATACGCAGTATTTT. Its protein is CASSQVAGISTDTQYF. This chain uses TRBV4-1 with TRBJ2-3, with D possibly matching TRBD2 (6 bases). Germline CDR1 and CDR2: MGHRA and YSYEKL. The CDR3 loop spans 16 amino acids. V dropped 1 base and J dropped 0 bases, with 11 bases sitting between them.

This rearrangement joins TRBV19 to TRBJ1-6, with 9 nucleotides matching TRBD1. The germline CDR1 and CDR2 sequences are LNHDA and SQIVND (reference sequence). J lost 10 bases, V lost 6 bases, and 10 bases had no gene match. There are 15 residues in the CDR3. In DNA, the CDR3 is TGTGCCAGTAGAAAGGACAGGGGAGAATACTCACCCCTCCACTTT. Its protein is CASRKDRGEYSPLHF.